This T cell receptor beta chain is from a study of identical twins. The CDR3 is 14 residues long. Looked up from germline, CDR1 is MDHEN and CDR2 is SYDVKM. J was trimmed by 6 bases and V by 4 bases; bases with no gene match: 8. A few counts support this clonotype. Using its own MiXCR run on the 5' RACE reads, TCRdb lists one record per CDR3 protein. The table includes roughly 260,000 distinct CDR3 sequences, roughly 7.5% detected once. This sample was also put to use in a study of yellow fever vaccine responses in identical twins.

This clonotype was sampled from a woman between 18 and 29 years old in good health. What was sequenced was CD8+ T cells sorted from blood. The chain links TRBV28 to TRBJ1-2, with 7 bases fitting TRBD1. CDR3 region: CASSSPVQGHGYTF. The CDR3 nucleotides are TGTGCCAGCAGTTCTCCCGTACAGGGGCATGGCTACACCTTC.